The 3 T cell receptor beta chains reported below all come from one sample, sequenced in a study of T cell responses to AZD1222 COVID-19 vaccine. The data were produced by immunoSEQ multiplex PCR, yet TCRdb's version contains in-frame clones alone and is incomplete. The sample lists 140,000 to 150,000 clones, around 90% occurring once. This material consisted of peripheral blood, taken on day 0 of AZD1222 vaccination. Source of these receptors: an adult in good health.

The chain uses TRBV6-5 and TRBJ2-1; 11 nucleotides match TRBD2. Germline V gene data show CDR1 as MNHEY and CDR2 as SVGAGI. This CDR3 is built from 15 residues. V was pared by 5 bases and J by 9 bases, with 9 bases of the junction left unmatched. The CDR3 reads CASSPQLAGDGEQFF. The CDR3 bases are TGTGCCAGCAGTCCACAACTAGCGGGAGATGGTGAGCAGTTCTTC.

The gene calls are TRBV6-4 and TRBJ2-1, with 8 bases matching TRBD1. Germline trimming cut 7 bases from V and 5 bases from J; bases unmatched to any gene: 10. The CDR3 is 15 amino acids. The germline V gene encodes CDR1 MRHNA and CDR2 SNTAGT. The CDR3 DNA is TGTGCCAGCAAGAGAACAGGGGGGACAGACAATGAGCAGTTCTTC. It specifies CASKRTGGTDNEQFF.

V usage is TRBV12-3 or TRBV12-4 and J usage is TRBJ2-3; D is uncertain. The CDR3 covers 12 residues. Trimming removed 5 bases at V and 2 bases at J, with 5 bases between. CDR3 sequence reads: CASSPDTDTQYF. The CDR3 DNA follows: TGTGCCAGCAGTCCTGACACAGATACGCAGTATTTT.